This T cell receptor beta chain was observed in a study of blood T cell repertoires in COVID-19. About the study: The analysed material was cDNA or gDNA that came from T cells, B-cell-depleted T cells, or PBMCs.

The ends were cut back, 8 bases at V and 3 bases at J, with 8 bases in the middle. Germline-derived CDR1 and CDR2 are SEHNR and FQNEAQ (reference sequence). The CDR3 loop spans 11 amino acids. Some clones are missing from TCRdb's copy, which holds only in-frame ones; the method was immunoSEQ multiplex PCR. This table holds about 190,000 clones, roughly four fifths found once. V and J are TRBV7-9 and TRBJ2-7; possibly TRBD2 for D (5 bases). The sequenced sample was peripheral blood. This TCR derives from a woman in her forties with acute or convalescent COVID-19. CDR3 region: CASGDYYEQYF. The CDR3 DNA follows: TGTGCCAGCGGTGACTACTACGAGCAGTACTTC.